This TCR beta chain originates from a study of monozygotic twins with inflammatory bowel disease. CDR3 length: 14 residues. Germline values: CDR1 DFQATT, CDR2 SNEGSKA (reference sequence). Unfractionated whole blood yielded total RNA, and T cells were not sorted. TCRdb reprocessed the 5' RACE reads and reports one entry per CDR3 protein, with no DNA. The sample totals 150,000 to 200,000 distinct CDR3 sequences. Findings of the study overall: Especially where disease activity was present, IBD patients had fewer clonotypes in common with others than healthy twins did.

Note on this clonotype: Its antigen is still unknown.

This TCR came from a human donor with ulcerative colitis or Crohn's disease, or a healthy co-twin of an affected twin (not recorded which). The material sequenced was blood. This chain joins TRBV20-1 and TRBJ1-4; TCRdb proposes TRBD1, but this gene call is untestable without DNA. The CDR3 reads CSASPAQGNEKLFF.